This T cell receptor beta chain was captured by sequencing in a study of blood T cell repertoires in COVID-19. Study summary: COVID-19 samples collected from the United States, Italy and Spain covered acute and convalescent phases.

Clones were sequenced by immunoSEQ multiplex PCR, and TCRdb holds only the in-frame ones, with some missing. The profile shows roughly 64,000 clones, around 90% of them singletons. The V end lost 1 base, the J end lost 10 bases, and 17 bases lay between the germline ends. Germline V gives CDR1 MDHEN, CDR2 SYDVKM. This CDR3 contains 15 residues. Input material: peripheral blood. V usage is TRBV28 and J usage is TRBJ2-1; TRBD2 might be the D (6 bases). The sequence was collected from a woman aged 80 or over with active COVID-19. The CDR3 is CASSLSGTPNREQFF. DNA of the CDR3: TGTGCCAGCAGTTTATCGGGGACTCCAAATAGAGAGCAGTTCTTC.